This TCR beta chain was recovered during a study of control samples from healthy donors and cancer patients. Clones were sequenced by immunoSEQ multiplex PCR, and TCRdb holds only the in-frame ones, with some missing. The sample yields 90,000 to 100,000 clones, 79% seen once. V was shortened by 0 bases and J by 6 bases, with 10 bases between the two germline ends. The CDR3 runs to 13 residues. The V gene's germline CDR1 is SGDLS and CDR2 YYNGEE. This clone was recorded once. The receptor comes from a woman under 40 in good health. The chain recombines TRBV9 with TRBJ2-7; a weak D match, TRBD2 (6 bases). Sequenced sample: blood. Here the CDR3 reads CASSVEGLAEQYF. The CDR3 DNA follows: TGTGCCAGCAGCGTAGAGGGACTTGCCGAGCAGTACTTC.